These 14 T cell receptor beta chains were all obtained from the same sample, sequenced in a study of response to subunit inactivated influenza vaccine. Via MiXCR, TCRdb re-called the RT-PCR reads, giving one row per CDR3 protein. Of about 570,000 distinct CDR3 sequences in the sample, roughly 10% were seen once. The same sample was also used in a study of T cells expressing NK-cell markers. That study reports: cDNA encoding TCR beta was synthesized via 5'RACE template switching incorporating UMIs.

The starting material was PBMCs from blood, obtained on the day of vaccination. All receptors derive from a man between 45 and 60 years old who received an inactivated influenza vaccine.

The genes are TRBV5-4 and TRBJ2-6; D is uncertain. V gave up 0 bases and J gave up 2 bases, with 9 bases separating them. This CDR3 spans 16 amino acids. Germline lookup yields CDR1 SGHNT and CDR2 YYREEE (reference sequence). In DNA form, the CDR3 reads TGTGCCAGCAGCTTGGACGGGTCGACTGGGGCCAACGTCCTGACTTTC. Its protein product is CASSLDGSTGANVLTF.

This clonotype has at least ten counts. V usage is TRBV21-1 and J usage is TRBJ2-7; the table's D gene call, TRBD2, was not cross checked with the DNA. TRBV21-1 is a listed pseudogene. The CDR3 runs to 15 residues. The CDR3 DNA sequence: TGTGCCAGCAGCGACGGGACTAGCGGGACCTACGAGCAGTACTTC. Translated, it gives CASSDGTSGTYEQYF.

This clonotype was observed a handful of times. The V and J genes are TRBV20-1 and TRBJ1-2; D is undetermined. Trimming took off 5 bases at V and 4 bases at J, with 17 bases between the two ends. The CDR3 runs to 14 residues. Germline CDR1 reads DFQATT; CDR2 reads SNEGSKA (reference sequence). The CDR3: CSAHGRSLLYGYTF. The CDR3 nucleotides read TGCAGTGCTCACGGACGGAGCTTACTCTATGGCTACACCTTC.

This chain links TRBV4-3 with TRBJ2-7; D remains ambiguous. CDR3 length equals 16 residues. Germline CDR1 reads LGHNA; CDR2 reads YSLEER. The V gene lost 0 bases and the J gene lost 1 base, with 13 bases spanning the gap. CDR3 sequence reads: CASSQDRFSPSYEQYF. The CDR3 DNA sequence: TGCGCCAGCAGCCAAGATAGGTTTTCCCCTTCCTACGAGCAGTACTTC.

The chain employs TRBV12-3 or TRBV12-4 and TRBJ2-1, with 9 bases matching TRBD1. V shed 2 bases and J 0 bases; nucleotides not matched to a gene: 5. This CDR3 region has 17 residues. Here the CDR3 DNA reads TGTGCCAGCAGTTTATGGGACAGGGTGAGCTCCTACAATGAGCAGTTCTTC. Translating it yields CASSLWDRVSSYNEQFF.

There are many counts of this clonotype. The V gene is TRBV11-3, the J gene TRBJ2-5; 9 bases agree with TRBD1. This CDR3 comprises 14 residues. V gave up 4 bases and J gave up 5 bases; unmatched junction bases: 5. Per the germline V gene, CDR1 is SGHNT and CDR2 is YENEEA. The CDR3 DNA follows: TGTGCCAGCAGCTCCCGGGACAGGGTTGAGACCCAGTACTTC. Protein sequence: CASSSRDRVETQYF.

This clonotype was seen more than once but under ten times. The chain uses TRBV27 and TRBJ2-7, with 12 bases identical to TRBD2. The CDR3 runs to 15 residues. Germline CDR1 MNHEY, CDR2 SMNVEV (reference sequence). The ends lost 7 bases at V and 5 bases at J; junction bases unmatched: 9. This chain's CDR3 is CASTSTSGGVHEQYF. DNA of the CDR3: TGTGCCAGCACCTCGACTAGCGGGGGTGTCCACGAGCAGTACTTC.

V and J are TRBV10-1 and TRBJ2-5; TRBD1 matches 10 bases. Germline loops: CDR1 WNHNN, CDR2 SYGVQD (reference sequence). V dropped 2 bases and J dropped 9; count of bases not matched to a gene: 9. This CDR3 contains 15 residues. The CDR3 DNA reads TGCGCCAGCAGTGAGGGGACAGGGGAATCGTCGGCCCAGTACTTC. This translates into CASSEGTGESSAQYF.

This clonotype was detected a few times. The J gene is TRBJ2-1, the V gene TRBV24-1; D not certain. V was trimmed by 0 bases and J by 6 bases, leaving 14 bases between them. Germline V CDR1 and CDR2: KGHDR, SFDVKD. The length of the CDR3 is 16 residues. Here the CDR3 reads CATSDLGAGVGNEQFF. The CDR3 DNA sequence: TGTGCCACCAGTGATTTGGGCGCTGGAGTGGGCAATGAGCAGTTCTTC.

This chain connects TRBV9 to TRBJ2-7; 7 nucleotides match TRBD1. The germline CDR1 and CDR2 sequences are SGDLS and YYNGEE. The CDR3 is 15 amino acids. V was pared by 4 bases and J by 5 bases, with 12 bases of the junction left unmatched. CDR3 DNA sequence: TGTGCCAGCAGCCCCGGGACAGCGTTTAGGAACGAGCAGTACTTC. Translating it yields CASSPGTAFRNEQYF.

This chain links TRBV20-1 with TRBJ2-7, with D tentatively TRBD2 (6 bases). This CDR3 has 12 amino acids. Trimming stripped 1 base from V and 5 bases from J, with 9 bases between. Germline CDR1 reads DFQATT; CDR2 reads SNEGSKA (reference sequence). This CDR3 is CSARGGTDEQYF. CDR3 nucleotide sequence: TGCAGTGCTAGAGGGGGGACTGACGAGCAGTACTTC.

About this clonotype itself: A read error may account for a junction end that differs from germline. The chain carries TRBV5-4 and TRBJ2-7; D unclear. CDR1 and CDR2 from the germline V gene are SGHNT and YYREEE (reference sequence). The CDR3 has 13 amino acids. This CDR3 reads CAGSFWSSYEQYF. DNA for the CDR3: TGTGCCGGCAGCTTCTGGAGCTCCTACGAGCAGTACTTC.

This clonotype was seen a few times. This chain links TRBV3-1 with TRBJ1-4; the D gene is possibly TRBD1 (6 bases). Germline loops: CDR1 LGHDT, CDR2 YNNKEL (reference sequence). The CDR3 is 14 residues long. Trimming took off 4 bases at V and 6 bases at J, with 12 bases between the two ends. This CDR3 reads CASSPRDMDEKLFF. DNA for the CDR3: TGTGCCAGCAGCCCCCGGGACATGGATGAAAAACTGTTTTTT.

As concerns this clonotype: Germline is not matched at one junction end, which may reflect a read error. In DNA, the CDR3 is TGTGCCACCAGCAGAGATGTGAAAGGGAGGGACATTCACTACTTC. This encodes CATSRDVKGRDIHYF. J is TRBJ2-4 and V is TRBV15; D might be TRBD2 (7 bases). Germline V gives CDR1 LNHNV, CDR2 YYDKDF (reference sequence). This CDR3 contains 15 residues.